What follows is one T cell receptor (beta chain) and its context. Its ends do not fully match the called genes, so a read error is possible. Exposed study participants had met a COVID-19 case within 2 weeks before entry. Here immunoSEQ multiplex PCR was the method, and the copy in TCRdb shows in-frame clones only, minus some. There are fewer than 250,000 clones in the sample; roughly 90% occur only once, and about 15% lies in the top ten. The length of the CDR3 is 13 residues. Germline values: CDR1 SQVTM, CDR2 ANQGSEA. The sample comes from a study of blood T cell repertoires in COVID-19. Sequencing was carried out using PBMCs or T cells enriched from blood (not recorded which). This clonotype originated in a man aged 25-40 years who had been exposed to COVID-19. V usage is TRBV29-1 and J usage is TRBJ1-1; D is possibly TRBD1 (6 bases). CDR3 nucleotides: TGCAGCGTAGAAGGACAGTTAGGCTATGAAGCTTTCTTT. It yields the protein CSVEGQLGYEAFF.